Each of the 30 T cell receptor beta chains below was sequenced from the same sample in a study of chemoradiotherapy in HPV16-positive cancers. The repertoire was sequenced with immunoSEQ multiplex PCR; TCRdb's copy has only in-frame clones and lacks some. The sample has approximately 12,000 clones, almost 90% seen once. The sample was acquired from a patient who underwent chemoradiotherapy. The receptor source for this set is a human donor with HPV-associated anogenital cancer.

This clone was seen just once. The chain uses TRBV7-2 and TRBJ2-5; 7 bases match TRBD1. The CDR3 loop spans 16 amino acids. Per the germline V gene, CDR1 is SGHTA and CDR2 is FQGNSA. J lost 2 bases, V lost 3 bases, and 9 bases had no gene match. The CDR3 DNA is TGTGCCAGCAGCTTTTTGTCAGGGGGACGTCAAGAGACCCAGTACTTC. Encoded protein: CASSFLSGGRQETQYF.

The chain employs TRBV18 and TRBJ1-5, with D perhaps TRBD1 (5 bases). V lost 5 bases, J lost 0 bases, and 11 bases lay in between. The CDR3 consists of 15 residues. The germline V gene has CDR1 KGHSH and CDR2 LQKENI. CDR3 nucleotide sequence: TGTGCCAGCTCAAGGGACCCGAATAGCAATCAGCCCCAGCATTTT. It specifies CASSRDPNSNQPQHF.

The V call is TRBV5-1, the J call TRBJ1-2; D not resolved. CDR3 length: 16 amino acids. The germline V gene encodes CDR1 SGHRS and CDR2 YFSETQ. The V and J ends lost 4 bases and 3 bases respectively, with 19 bases between them. The DNA for the CDR3 is TGCGCCAGCAGCCTCCCCAACGTAGTTCCCGACTATGGCTACACCTTC. Protein sequence: CASSLPNVVPDYGYTF.

This rearrangement joins TRBV7-8 to TRBJ2-6; D gene uncertain. The CDR3 contains 15 residues. V lost 8 bases to trimming and J lost 2 bases, with 13 bases between them. Germline-derived CDR1 and CDR2 are SGHVS and FQNEAQ. The CDR3 here is CASQDFGAGANVLTF. The CDR3, as DNA: TGTGCCAGCCAAGATTTTGGCGCTGGGGCCAACGTCCTGACTTTC.

This chain joins TRBV7-8 and TRBJ2-5; 8 nucleotides match TRBD2. This CDR3 contains 19 residues. Germline V CDR1 and CDR2: SGHVS, FQNEAQ. The ends lost 7 bases at V and 5 bases at J; junction bases unmatched: 24. The CDR3 DNA follows: TGTGCCAGCACCCAGAACCCATCAGGGACTAGGCAGGTTGGCGAGACCCAGTACTTC. Its protein product is CASTQNPSGTRQVGETQYF.

V gene TRBV4-1 combines with J gene TRBJ2-7; the D is unclear. V dropped 0 bases and J dropped 2 bases, with 14 bases sitting between them. The CDR3 loop spans 16 amino acids. Germline V gives CDR1 MGHRA, CDR2 YSYEKL. The CDR3 here is CASSQDRDSSTYEQYF. The CDR3 nucleotides read TGCGCCAGCAGCCAAGATCGAGATAGCTCAACCTACGAGCAGTACTTC.

The V call is TRBV6-6, the J call TRBJ2-7; 11 nucleotides match TRBD2. This CDR3 comprises 15 residues. Trimming at V came to 2 bases and at J to 7 bases, leaving 7 bases not matched to a gene. Germline CDR1 MNHNY, CDR2 SVGAGI (reference sequence). CDR3 nucleotide sequence: TGTGCCAGCAGTTACCTGACTAGCGGGATTCCGGAGCAGTACTTC. Its translation is CASSYLTSGIPEQYF.

V gene TRBV5-4 combines with J gene TRBJ1-1; no clear D. The CDR3 consists of 15 residues. Germline V gene lookup returns CDR1 SGHNT and CDR2 YYREEE (reference sequence). Trimming removed 4 bases from V and 0 bases from J, with 13 bases in between. Here the CDR3 DNA reads TGTGCCAGCAGCCTCCCACTGGGGATGAACACTGAAGCTTTCTTT. Its protein is CASSLPLGMNTEAFF.

The rearrangement uses TRBV27 and TRBJ1-5; D is unresolved. CDR3 length: 13 amino acids. Germline-derived CDR1 and CDR2 are MNHEY and SMNVEV (reference sequence). V gave up 5 bases and J gave up 2 bases, with 7 bases separating them. The CDR3 spells CASSPAGNQPQHF. The CDR3 DNA sequence: TGTGCCAGCAGTCCCGCCGGCAATCAGCCCCAGCATTTT.

The CDR3 DNA reads as TGCGCCAGCAGCTGGACACCAATAGCGGGAGGGCCGGGCAATGAGCAGTTCTTC. Protein: CASSWTPIAGGPGNEQFF. The V call is TRBV4-1, the J call TRBJ2-1; 11 bases line up with TRBD2. The V gene's germline CDR1 is MGHRA and CDR2 YSYEKL. The junction had 15 bases not matched to a gene; V was cut back by 5 bases and J by 6 bases. This CDR3 contains 18 residues.

This clone showed up just once. This rearrangement joins TRBV7-6 to TRBJ2-7; D is unresolved. CDR3 length: 13 residues. Deletions cut 0 bases from V and 0 bases from J, with 3 bases between. CDR1 is SGHVS and CDR2 is FNYEAQ in the germline V gene. The CDR3 loop is CASSLASSYEQYF. The CDR3 DNA follows: TGTGCCAGCAGCTTAGCTAGCTCCTACGAGCAGTACTTC.

J is TRBJ1-1 and V is TRBV6-5; 7 bases map to TRBD1. Trimming took 4 bases from V and 5 from J; bases not matched to a gene: 10. The CDR3 consists of 15 residues. Germline assignment: CDR1 MNHEY and CDR2 SVGAGI. Here the CDR3 DNA reads TGTGCCAGCAGTTCCCTTACGACAGGGAGAACTGAAGCTTTCTTT. Its protein product is CASSSLTTGRTEAFF.

The V and J genes are TRBV23-1 and TRBJ2-1; D uncertain. TRBV23-1 is identified as an open reading frame with a role that is uncertain. Trimming took off 1 base at V and 7 bases at J, with 5 bases between the two ends. There are 12 residues in the CDR3. CDR3 residues: CASSQWWNEQFF. DNA of the CDR3: TGCGCCAGCAGTCAATGGTGGAATGAGCAGTTCTTC.

The chain links TRBV29-1 to TRBJ2-5; TRBD1 matches at 7 bases. V trimming: 7 bases; J trimming: 4 bases; junction bases outside the gene matches: 9. Germline V gene data show CDR1 as SQVTM and CDR2 as ANQGSEA. CDR3 size: 13 residues. The CDR3 loop is CSADRLIGETQYF. CDR3 nucleotide sequence: TGCAGCGCGGACAGGCTAATCGGAGAGACCCAGTACTTC.

This clone was counted a single time. J is TRBJ2-1 and V is TRBV2, with 9 bases fitting TRBD1. V gave up 6 bases and J gave up 6 bases; unmatched junction bases: 3. In germline, CDR1 is SNHLY, CDR2 FYNNEI. The CDR3 has 13 amino acids. CDR3 in DNA: TGTGCCAGCAGCGGACAGGGGAGCAATGAGCAGTTCTTC. Translation: CASSGQGSNEQFF.

This clone was counted a single time. The chain joins TRBV2 to TRBJ1-1, with 7 bases fitting TRBD1. Trimming cost V 4 bases and J 1 base; bases outside gene matches: 6. Germline V gene sequence: CDR1 SNHLY, CDR2 FYNNEI. This CDR3 is 15 amino acids long. CDR3 bases: TGTGCCAGCAGTGTAGGGACAGCCGCGAACACTGAAGCTTTCTTT. It specifies CASSVGTAANTEAFF.

On this clone: Other DNA sequences in the same sample also yield this CDR3. The V call is TRBV6-6, the J call TRBJ1-2; the D is unclear. The ends were cut back, 0 bases at V and 7 bases at J, with 9 bases in the middle. CDR1 and CDR2 (germline): MNHNY, SVGAGI (reference sequence). This CDR3 contains 13 residues. The CDR3 DNA is TGTGCCAGCAGTTACTCGACCCCTACTGGCTACACCTTC. Protein: CASSYSTPTGYTF.

The CDR3 reads CASSWLDGNSPLHF. The CDR3 DNA sequence: TGTGCCAGCAGCTGGTTGGATGGTAATTCACCCCTCCACTTT. The chain combines TRBV25-1 with TRBJ1-6, with D unresolved. The CDR3 has 14 amino acids. Germline V gene data show CDR1 as MGHDK and CDR2 as SYGVNS. Trimming stripped 6 bases from V and 6 bases from J, with 12 bases between.

The chain uses TRBV9 and TRBJ1-3; D is ambiguous. Germline V CDR1 and CDR2: SGDLS, YYNGEE. The CDR3 spans 16 residues. Trimming stripped 4 bases from V and 1 base from J, with 15 bases between. CDR3 sequence reads: CASSSYRGGSGNTIYF. The CDR3 DNA follows: TGTGCCAGCAGCTCCTATCGAGGAGGGTCTGGAAACACCATATATTTT.

The rearrangement links TRBV18 to TRBJ1-1; TRBD1 might be the D (5 bases). CDR3 length equals 13 residues. Germline CDR1 is KGHSH and CDR2 is LQKENI. The ends were cut back, 5 bases at V and 3 bases at J, with 10 bases in the middle. The CDR3 nucleotides read TGTGCCAGCTCATCAGGGTGGGACACTGAAGCTTTCTTT. Its translation: CASSSGWDTEAFF.

CDR3 in DNA: TGTGCCAGCAGCTCGGCGACAGGGAACACTGAAGCTTTCTTT. This codes for CASSSATGNTEAFF. The V gene is TRBV5-4, the J gene TRBJ1-1; D is perhaps TRBD1 (6 bases). V was trimmed by 3 bases and J by 1 base, leaving 10 bases between them. CDR3 size: 14 residues. CDR1 and CDR2 (germline): SGHNT, YYREEE (reference sequence).

The rearrangement uses TRBV11-2 and TRBJ2-2; D perhaps matches TRBD1 (5 bases). The CDR3 is 14 residues long. Trimming left V 0 bases short and J 5 bases short, with 7 bases between. In germline, CDR1 is SGHAT, CDR2 FQNNGV. CDR3 protein: CASSLDPGTGELFF. For the CDR3, the DNA is TGTGCCAGCAGCTTAGATCCAGGGACCGGGGAGCTGTTTTTT.

This clone was recorded a few times. This chain links TRBV29-1 with TRBJ2-1, with a weak D call TRBD2 (6 bases). The V gene lost 4 bases and the J gene lost 4 bases, with 14 bases spanning the gap. Germline assignment: CDR1 SQVTM and CDR2 ANQGSEA. The CDR3 loop spans 14 amino acids. CDR3 sequence (DNA): TGCAGCGTTGCCCGGCGGGACGTATACAATGAGCAGTTCTTC. This gives the protein CSVARRDVYNEQFF.

The rearrangement links TRBV9 to TRBJ2-7; perhaps TRBD1 as D (7 bases). V was trimmed by 4 bases and J by 5 bases, leaving 13 bases between them. The CDR3 covers 13 residues. Germline V gene sequence: CDR1 SGDLS, CDR2 YYNGEE. The CDR3 sequence: CASSPRGAHEQYF. In nucleotides, the CDR3 is TGTGCCAGCAGCCCCAGGGGGGCCCACGAGCAGTACTTC. The full variable domain, its missing parts supplied by reference TRBV9 and TRBJ2-7, is DSGVTQTPKHLITATGQRVTLRCSPRSGDLSVYWYQQSLDQGLQFLIQYYNGEERAKGNILERFSAQQFPDLHSELNLSSLELGDSALYFCASSPRGAHEQYFGPGTRLTVT.

The chain employs TRBV2 and TRBJ2-7; D unclear. CDR1 is SNHLY and CDR2 is FYNNEI in the germline V gene. This CDR3 has 11 residues. The V end was cut by 6 bases, the J end by 2 bases, with 5 bases between. This chain's CDR3 is CASSATYEQYF. The CDR3 coding sequence is TGTGCCAGCAGCGCCACCTACGAGCAGTACTTC.

V gene TRBV19 combines with J gene TRBJ2-5; D is ambiguous. CDR1 is LNHDA and CDR2 is SQIVND in the germline V gene (reference sequence). The length of the CDR3 is 14 residues. Deletions cut 6 bases from V and 1 base from J, with 12 bases between. CDR3: CASSRGRPQETQYF. The CDR3 DNA reads as TGTGCCAGTAGCCGCGGACGGCCCCAAGAGACCCAGTACTTC.

The CDR3 protein is CASSYSEGAIETQYF. DNA of the CDR3: TGTGCCAGCAGTTACTCGGAGGGGGCAATTGAGACCCAGTACTTC. The rearrangement uses TRBV6-6 and TRBJ2-5; D might be TRBD1 (7 bases). Trimming removed 0 bases from V and 5 bases from J, with 13 bases in between. The CDR3 has 15 residues. The germline V gene encodes CDR1 MNHNY and CDR2 SVGAGI (reference sequence).

V usage is TRBV14 and J usage is TRBJ2-5; unclear D gene. The CDR3 is made up of 13 amino acids. Germline V CDR1 and CDR2: SGHDN, FVKESK. V was cut by 4 bases and J by 3 bases, with 9 bases left in between. DNA for the CDR3: TGTGCCAGCAGCCGGATTTTGGAAGAGACCCAGTACTTC. It codes for CASSRILEETQYF.

The V and J genes are TRBV7-6 and TRBJ2-7; D is unresolved. Trimming took 5 bases from V and 3 from J, leaving 8 bases between them. The germline V gene encodes CDR1 SGHVS and CDR2 FNYEAQ. This CDR3 region has 12 residues. The CDR3 region is CASSDDIYEQYF. DNA of the CDR3: TGTGCCAGCAGCGACGACATCTACGAGCAGTACTTC.

The CDR3 nucleotides read TGTGCCAGCTGGTCGAGTCCTGAAGCTTTCTTT. This encodes CASWSSPEAFF. The chain employs TRBV2 and TRBJ1-1; D remains ambiguous. Between the trimmed V and J ends, which lost 8 bases and 6 bases, there was a span of 10 bases. This CDR3 contains 11 residues. Germline V CDR1 and CDR2: SNHLY, FYNNEI.